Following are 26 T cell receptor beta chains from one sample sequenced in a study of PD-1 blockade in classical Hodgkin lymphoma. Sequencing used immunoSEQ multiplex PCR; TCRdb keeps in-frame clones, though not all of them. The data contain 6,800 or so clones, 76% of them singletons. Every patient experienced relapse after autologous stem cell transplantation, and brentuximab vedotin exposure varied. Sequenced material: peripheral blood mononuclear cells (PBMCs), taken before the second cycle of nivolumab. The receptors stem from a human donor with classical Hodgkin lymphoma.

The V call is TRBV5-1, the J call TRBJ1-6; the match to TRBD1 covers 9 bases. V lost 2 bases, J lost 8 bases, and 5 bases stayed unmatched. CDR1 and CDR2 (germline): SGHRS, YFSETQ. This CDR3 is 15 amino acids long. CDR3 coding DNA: TGCGCCAGCAGCTTCCGGGACAGGGTCTATTCACCCCTCCACTTT. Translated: CASSFRDRVYSPLHF. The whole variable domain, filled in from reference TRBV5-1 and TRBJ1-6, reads KAGVTQTPRYLIKTRGQQVTLSCSPISGHRSVSWYQQTPGQGLQFLFEYFSETQRNKGNFPGRFSGRQFSNSRSEMNVSTLELGDSALYLCASSFRDRVYSPLHFGNGTRLTVT.

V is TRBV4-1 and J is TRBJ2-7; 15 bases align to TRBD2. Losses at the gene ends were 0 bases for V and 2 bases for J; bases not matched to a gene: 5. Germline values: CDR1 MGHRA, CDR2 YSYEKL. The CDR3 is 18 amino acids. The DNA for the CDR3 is TGCGCCAGCAGCCAAGAACCGGGACTAGCGGGAGGAACCTACGAGCAGTACTTC. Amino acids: CASSQEPGLAGGTYEQYF.

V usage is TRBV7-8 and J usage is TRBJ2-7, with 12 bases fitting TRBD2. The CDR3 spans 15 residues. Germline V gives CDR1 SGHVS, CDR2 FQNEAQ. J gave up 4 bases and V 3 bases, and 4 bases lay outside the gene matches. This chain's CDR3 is CASSFGLAGSYEQYF. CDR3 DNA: TGTGCCAGCAGCTTTGGACTAGCGGGATCGTACGAGCAGTACTTC. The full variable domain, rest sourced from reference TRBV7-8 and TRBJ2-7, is GAGVSQSPRYKVAKRGQDVALRCDPISGHVSLFWYQQALGQGPEFLTYFQNEAQLDKSGLPSDRFFAERPEGSVSTLKIQRTQQEDSAVYLCASSFGLAGSYEQYFGPGTRLTVT.

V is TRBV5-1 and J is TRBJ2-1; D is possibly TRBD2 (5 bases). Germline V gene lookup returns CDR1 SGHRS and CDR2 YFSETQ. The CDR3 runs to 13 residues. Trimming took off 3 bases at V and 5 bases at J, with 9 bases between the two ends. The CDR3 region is CASSSDLNNEQFF. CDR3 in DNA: TGCGCCAGCAGCTCGGACTTGAACAATGAGCAGTTCTTC.

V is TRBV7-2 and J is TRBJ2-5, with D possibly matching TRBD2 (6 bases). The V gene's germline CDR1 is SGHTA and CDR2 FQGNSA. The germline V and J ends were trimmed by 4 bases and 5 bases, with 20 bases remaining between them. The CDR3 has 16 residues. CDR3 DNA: TGTGCCAGCAGCTCCGAGACTAGTTGGTGGGTGGAGACCCAGTACTTC. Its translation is CASSSETSWWVETQYF.

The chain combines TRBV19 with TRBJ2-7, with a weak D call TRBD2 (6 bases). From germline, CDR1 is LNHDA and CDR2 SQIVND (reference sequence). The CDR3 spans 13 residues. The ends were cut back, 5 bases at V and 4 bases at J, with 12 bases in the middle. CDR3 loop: CASSRGTVYEQYF. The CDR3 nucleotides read TGTGCCAGTAGTCGGGGGACGGTTTACGAGCAGTACTTC.

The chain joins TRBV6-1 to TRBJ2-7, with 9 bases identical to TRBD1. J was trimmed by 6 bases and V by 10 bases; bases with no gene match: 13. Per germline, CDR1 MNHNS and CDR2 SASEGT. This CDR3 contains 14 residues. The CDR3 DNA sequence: TGTGCCACCCACCGACGGGACAGGGTTTCCGAGCAGTACTTC. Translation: CATHRRDRVSEQYF.

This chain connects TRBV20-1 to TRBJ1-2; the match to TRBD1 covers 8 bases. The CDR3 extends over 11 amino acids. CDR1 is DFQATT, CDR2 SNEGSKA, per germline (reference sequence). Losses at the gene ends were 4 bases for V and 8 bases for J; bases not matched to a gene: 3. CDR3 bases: TGCAGTGCTAACAGGGGGGAGGGCTACACCTTC. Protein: CSANRGEGYTF.

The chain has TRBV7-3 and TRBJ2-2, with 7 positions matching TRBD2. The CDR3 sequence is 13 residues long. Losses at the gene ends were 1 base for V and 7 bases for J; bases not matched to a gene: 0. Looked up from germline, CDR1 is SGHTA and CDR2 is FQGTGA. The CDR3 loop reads CASSLRGGGELFF. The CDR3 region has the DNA TGTGCCAGCAGCTTAAGGGGGGGCGGGGAGCTGTTTTTT.

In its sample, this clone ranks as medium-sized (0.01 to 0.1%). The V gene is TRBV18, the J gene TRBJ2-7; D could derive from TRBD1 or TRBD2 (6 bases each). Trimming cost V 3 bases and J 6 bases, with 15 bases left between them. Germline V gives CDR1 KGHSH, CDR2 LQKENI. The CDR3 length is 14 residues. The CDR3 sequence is CASSPERGAPEQYF. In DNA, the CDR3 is TGTGCCAGCTCACCTGAGAGGGGGGCCCCCGAGCAGTACTTC.

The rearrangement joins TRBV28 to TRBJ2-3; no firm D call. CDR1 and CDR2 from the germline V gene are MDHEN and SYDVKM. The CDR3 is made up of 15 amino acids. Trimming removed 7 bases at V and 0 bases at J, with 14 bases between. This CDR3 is CASTPGFTSTDTQYF. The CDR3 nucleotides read TGTGCCAGCACTCCAGGCTTCACTAGCACAGATACGCAGTATTTT.

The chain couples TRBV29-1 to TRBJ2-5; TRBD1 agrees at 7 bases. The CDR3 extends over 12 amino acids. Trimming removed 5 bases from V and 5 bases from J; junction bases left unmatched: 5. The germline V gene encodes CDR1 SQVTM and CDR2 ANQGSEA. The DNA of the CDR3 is TGCAGCGTTCCTCTACAGGGGGAGACCCAGTACTTC. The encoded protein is CSVPLQGETQYF.

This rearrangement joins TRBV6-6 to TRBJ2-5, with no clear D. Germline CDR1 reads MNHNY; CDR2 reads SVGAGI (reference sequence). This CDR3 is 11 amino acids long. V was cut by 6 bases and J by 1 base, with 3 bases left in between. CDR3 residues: CASRLQETQYF. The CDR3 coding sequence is TGTGCCAGCAGGCTCCAAGAGACCCAGTACTTC.

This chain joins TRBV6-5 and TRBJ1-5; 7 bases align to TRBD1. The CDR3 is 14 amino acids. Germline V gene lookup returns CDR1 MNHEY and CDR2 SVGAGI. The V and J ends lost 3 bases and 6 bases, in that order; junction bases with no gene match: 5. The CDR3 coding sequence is TGTGCCAGCAGTTATGGGGCAGGGGGTCAGCCCCAGCATTTT. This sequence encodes CASSYGAGGQPQHF.

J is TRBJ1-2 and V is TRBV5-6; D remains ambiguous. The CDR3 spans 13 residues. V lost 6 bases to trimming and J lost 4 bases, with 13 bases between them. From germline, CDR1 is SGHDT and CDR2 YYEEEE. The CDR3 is CASILLGLYGYTF. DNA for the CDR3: TGTGCCAGCATCCTATTGGGCCTCTATGGCTACACCTTC.

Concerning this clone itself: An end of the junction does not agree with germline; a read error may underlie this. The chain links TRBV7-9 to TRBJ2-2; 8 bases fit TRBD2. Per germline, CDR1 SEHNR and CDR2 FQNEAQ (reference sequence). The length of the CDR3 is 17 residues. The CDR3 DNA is TGTGCCAGCACCTTACGGATAGCGGGATTTGTGGCCGGGGAGCTGTTTTTT. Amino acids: CASTLRIAGFVAGELFF. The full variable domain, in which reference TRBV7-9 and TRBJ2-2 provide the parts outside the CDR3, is DTGVSQNPRHKITKRGQNVTFRCDPISEHNRLYWYRQTLGQGPEFLTYFQNEAQLEKSRLLSDRFSAERPKGSFSTLEIQRTEQGDSAMYLCASTLRIAGFVAGELFFGEGSRLTVL.

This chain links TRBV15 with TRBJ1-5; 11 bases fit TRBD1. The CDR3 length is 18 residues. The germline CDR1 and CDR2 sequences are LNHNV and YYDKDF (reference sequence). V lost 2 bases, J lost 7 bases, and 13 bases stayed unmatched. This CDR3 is CATSRRDGTGGGWQPQHF. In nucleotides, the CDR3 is TGTGCCACCAGCAGACGTGACGGGACAGGGGGTGGTTGGCAGCCCCAGCATTTT.

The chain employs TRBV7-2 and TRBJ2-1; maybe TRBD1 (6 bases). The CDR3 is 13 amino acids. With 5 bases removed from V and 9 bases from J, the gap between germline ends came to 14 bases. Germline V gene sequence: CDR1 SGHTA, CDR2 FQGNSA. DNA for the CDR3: TGTGCCAGCAGCCAGGCACGAGGGGGTGAGCAGTTCTTC. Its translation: CASSQARGGEQFF.

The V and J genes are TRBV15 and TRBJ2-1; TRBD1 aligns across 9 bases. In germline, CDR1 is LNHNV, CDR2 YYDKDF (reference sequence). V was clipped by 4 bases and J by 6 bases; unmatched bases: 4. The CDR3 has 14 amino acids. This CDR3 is CATSKGQGGNEQFF. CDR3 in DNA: TGTGCCACCAGCAAGGGACAGGGCGGCAATGAGCAGTTCTTC.

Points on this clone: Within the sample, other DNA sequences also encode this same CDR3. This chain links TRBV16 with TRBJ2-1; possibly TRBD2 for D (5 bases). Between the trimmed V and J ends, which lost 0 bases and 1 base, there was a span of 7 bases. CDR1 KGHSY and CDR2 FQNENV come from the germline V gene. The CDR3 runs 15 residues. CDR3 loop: CASSQSGESYNEQFF. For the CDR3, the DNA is TGTGCCAGCAGCCAATCGGGAGAGTCCTACAATGAGCAGTTCTTC.

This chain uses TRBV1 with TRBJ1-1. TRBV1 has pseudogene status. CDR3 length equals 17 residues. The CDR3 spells CTSSQDPSKARGTEAFF. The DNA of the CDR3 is TGCACCAGCAGCCAAGACCCCTCTAAGGCGAGGGGCACTGAAGCTTTCTTT.

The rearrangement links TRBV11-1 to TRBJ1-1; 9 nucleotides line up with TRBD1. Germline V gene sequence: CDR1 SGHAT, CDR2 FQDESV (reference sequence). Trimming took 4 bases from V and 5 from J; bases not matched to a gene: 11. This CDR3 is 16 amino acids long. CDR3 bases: TGTGCCAGCAGCTCCAGATACAGGGGGCAGCGGACTGAAGCTTTCTTT. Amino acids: CASSSRYRGQRTEAFF.

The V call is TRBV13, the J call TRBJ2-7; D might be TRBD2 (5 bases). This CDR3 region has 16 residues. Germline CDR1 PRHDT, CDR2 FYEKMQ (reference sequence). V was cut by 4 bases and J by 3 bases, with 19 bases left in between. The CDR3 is CASSSSSGAGLYEQYF. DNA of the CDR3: TGTGCCAGCAGCTCCTCCTCGGGTGCGGGCCTCTACGAGCAGTACTTC. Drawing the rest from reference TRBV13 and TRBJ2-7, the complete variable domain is AAGVIQSPRHLIKEKRETATLKCYPIPRHDTVYWYQQGPGQDPQFLISFYEKMQSDKGSIPDRFSAQQFSDYHSELNMSSLELGDSALYFCASSSSSGAGLYEQYFGPGTRLTVT.

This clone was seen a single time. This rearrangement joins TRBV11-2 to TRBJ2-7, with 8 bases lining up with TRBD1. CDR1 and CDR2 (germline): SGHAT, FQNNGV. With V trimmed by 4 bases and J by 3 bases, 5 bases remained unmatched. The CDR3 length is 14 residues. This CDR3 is CASSSSDRVYEQYF. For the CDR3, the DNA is TGTGCCAGCAGCTCCTCGGACAGGGTCTACGAGCAGTACTTC.

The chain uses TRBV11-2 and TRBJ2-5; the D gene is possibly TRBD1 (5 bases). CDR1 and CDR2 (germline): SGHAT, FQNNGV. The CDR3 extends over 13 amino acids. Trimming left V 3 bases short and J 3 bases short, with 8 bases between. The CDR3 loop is CASSFTGEETQYF. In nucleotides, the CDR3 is TGTGCCAGCAGCTTCACAGGAGAAGAGACCCAGTACTTC.

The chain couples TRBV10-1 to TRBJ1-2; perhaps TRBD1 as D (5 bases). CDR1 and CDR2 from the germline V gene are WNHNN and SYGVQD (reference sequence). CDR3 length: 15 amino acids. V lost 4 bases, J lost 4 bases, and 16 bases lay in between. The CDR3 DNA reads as TGCGCCAGCAGTGCGATCGTGAGGGGAAGCTATGGCTACACCTTC. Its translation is CASSAIVRGSYGYTF.